Listed here are 25 T cell receptor beta chains from one sample, sequenced in a study of blood T cell repertoires in COVID-19. Sequencing used immunoSEQ multiplex PCR; TCRdb keeps in-frame clones, though not all of them. The data show 40,000 to 55,000 clones, 90% seen once. Sequencing was carried out using peripheral blood. Every receptor here comes from an elderly woman with acute or convalescent COVID-19.

V is TRBV4-3 and J is TRBJ1-4; tentative D call: TRBD1 (6 bases). CDR1 LGHNA and CDR2 YSLEER come from the germline V gene. V was cut by 4 bases and J by 6 bases, with 18 bases left in between. The CDR3 extends over 16 amino acids. In DNA, the CDR3 is TGCGCCAGCAGCCCGGACCACAGGGAAGGGGATGAAAAACTGTTTTTT. This translates into CASSPDHREGDEKLFF.

The CDR3 region has the DNA TGTGCCAGCAGTTCAGGGGGCCCTTGGGATTCACCCCTCCACTTT. Translated: CASSSGGPWDSPLHF. The J gene is TRBJ1-6, the V gene TRBV6-5, with 8 bases lining up with TRBD1. The CDR3 extends over 15 amino acids. V lost 4 bases to trimming and J lost 8 bases; unmatched junction nucleotides: 7. The germline gives CDR1 MNHEY, CDR2 SVGAGI.

This sequence joins TRBV3-1 (or the pseudogene TRBV3-2) and TRBJ2-3, with 10 positions matching TRBD2. The CDR3 is 14 amino acids. V was pared by 3 bases and J by 5 bases, with 2 bases of the junction left unmatched. Germline lookup yields CDR1 LGHDT and CDR2 YNNKEL (reference sequence). The CDR3 bases are TGTGCCAGCAGCCACAGGACTAGCGGAGATACGCAGTATTTT. Its protein is CASSHRTSGDTQYF.

The chain recombines TRBV11-2 with TRBJ1-3; no firm D call. The ends were cut back, 5 bases at V and 4 bases at J, with 9 bases in the middle. Germline V gene lookup returns CDR1 SGHAT and CDR2 FQNNGV. The CDR3 loop spans 13 amino acids. The CDR3 sequence is CASSPPGGNTIYF. The CDR3 DNA is TGTGCCAGCAGCCCCCCGGGAGGAAACACCATATATTTT.

The V gene is TRBV29-1, the J gene TRBJ1-1; 10 bases align to TRBD1. The CDR3 is 14 residues long. Looked up from germline, CDR1 is SQVTM and CDR2 is ANQGSEA. V was clipped by 4 bases and J by 5 bases; unmatched bases: 7. The CDR3 DNA reads TGCAGCGTTGGACAGGGGGCCTCATTAACTGAAGCTTTCTTT. Its translation is CSVGQGASLTEAFF.

This sequence joins TRBV5-1 and TRBJ2-1, with 12 positions matching TRBD2. J gave up 7 bases and V 3 bases, and 11 bases lay outside the gene matches. There are 17 residues in the CDR3. Germline values: CDR1 SGHRS, CDR2 YFSETQ. The CDR3, as DNA: TGCGCCAGCAGCTCCCGGGGGCTAGCGGGAGGGGATAATGAGCAGTTCTTC. Its protein product is CASSSRGLAGGDNEQFF.

The chain joins TRBV3-1 (or the pseudogene TRBV3-2) to TRBJ1-6; D uncertain. The V gene lost 2 bases and the J gene lost 8 bases, with 4 bases spanning the gap. Germline V lookup: CDR1 LGHDT, CDR2 YNNKEL (reference sequence). There are 12 residues in the CDR3. In nucleotides, the CDR3 is TGTGCCAGCAGCCAACAGTATTCACCCCTCCACTTT. Its translation is CASSQQYSPLHF.

This rearrangement joins TRBV29-1 to TRBJ1-1; D not certain. Deletions cut 3 bases from V and 3 bases from J, with 8 bases between. The CDR3 contains 12 residues. Germline V gives CDR1 SQVTM, CDR2 ANQGSEA. Here the CDR3 reads CSVEVRDTEAFF. The CDR3, as DNA: TGCAGCGTTGAGGTGCGAGACACTGAAGCTTTCTTT. The complete variable domain, with remaining parts taken from reference TRBV29-1 and TRBJ1-1, reads SAVISQKPSRDICQRGTSLTIQCQVDSQVTMMFWYRQQPGQSLTLIATANQGSEATYESGFVIDKFPISRPNLTFSTLTVSNMSPEDSSIYLCSVEVRDTEAFFGQGTRLTVV.

In this sample, this clone turned up a few times. The V call is TRBV4-2, the J call TRBJ2-3; TRBD2 agrees at 14 bases. The V and J ends lost 1 base and 14 bases, in that order; junction bases with no gene match: 8. Germline CDR1 and CDR2: LGHNA and YNFKEQ. The CDR3 is 15 residues long. CDR3 nucleotide sequence: TGTGCCAGCAGCCAAGGAGGGACTAGCGGGAGCTATCTGTATTTT. The encoded protein is CASSQGGTSGSYLYF.

The chain recombines TRBV9 with TRBJ2-1; D is perhaps TRBD1 (5 bases). The CDR3 is 13 residues long. Germline values: CDR1 SGDLS, CDR2 YYNGEE. The ends were cut back, 0 bases at V and 9 bases at J, with 10 bases in the middle. CDR3 residues: CASSVAGRREQFF. The CDR3 nucleotides are TGTGCCAGCAGCGTAGCAGGGCGGCGTGAGCAGTTCTTC.

The chain carries TRBV2 and TRBJ1-2; 7 bases align to TRBD1. This CDR3 is 15 amino acids long. Germline CDR1 SNHLY, CDR2 FYNNEI. V shed 6 bases and J 3 bases; nucleotides not matched to a gene: 10. The CDR3 here is CASSARRGHDYGYTF. In nucleotides, the CDR3 is TGTGCCAGCAGCGCTAGAAGGGGGCATGACTATGGCTACACCTTC. Together with reference TRBV2 and TRBJ1-2, the CDR3 gives the full variable domain: EPEVTQTPSHQVTQMGQEVILRCVPISNHLYFYWYRQILGQKVEFLVSFYNNEISEKSEIFDDQFSVERPDGSNFTLKIRSTKLEDSAMYFCASSARRGHDYGYTFGSGTRLTVV.

This rearrangement joins TRBV4-1 to TRBJ1-2; D unclear. CDR3 size: 16 residues. The germline gives CDR1 MGHRA, CDR2 YSYEKL. Trimming took off 3 bases at V and 4 bases at J, with 18 bases between the two ends. The CDR3 nucleotides are TGCGCCAGCAGCCAGAGCGACGAGGCACCTTTCTATGGCTACACCTTC. Its translation is CASSQSDEAPFYGYTF.

The chain links TRBV6-2 or TRBV6-3 to TRBJ2-6, with D uncertain. The V and J ends lost 2 bases and 4 bases respectively, with 27 bases between them. The CDR3 is 21 amino acids. Looked up from germline, CDR1 is MNHEY and CDR2 is SVGEGT. CDR3 nucleotides: TGTGCCAGCAGTTACGATCCGACGCGATCGGCAGGCGTTTCCGGGGCCAACGTCCTGACTTTC. This codes for CASSYDPTRSAGVSGANVLTF.

This chain uses TRBV2 with TRBJ1-3, with D hard to call. Trimming removed 2 bases from V and 2 bases from J, with 7 bases in between. Germline CDR1 reads SNHLY; CDR2 reads FYNNEI. CDR3 length: 14 residues. CDR3 region: CASSEILAGNTIYF. CDR3 bases: TGTGCCAGCAGTGAAATCCTAGCTGGAAACACCATATATTTT.

This sequence joins TRBV5-1 and TRBJ1-2; 7 positions match TRBD1. Germline CDR1 reads SGHRS; CDR2 reads YFSETQ. V lost 2 bases, J lost 2 bases, and 6 bases stayed unmatched. CDR3 length: 15 residues. This chain's CDR3 is CASSLLQGSNYGYTF. The DNA of the CDR3 is TGCGCCAGCAGCTTACTACAGGGGTCGAACTATGGCTACACCTTC.

This chain links TRBV28 with TRBJ2-1, with TRBD2 matching over 13 bases. CDR3 length: 16 residues. The germline gives CDR1 MDHEN, CDR2 SYDVKM. V was pared by 4 bases and J by 12 bases, with 12 bases of the junction left unmatched. The CDR3 DNA follows: TGTGCCAGCAGTTCCGGCGGGACTAGCGGGAAATCGGGGCAGTTCTTC. Amino acid sequence: CASSSGGTSGKSGQFF.

This clone has only one observation. This chain joins TRBV7-9 and TRBJ1-4; TRBD1 might be the D (6 bases). Germline-derived CDR1 and CDR2 are SEHNR and FQNEAQ (reference sequence). V was cut by 1 base and J by 0 bases, with 15 bases left in between. This CDR3 comprises 18 residues. The CDR3 sequence is CASSLGGTSYTTNEKLFF. The DNA for the CDR3 is TGTGCCAGCAGCTTAGGTGGGACATCGTACACAACTAATGAAAAACTGTTTTTT.

The chain recombines TRBV27 with TRBJ1-5, with D possibly matching TRBD1 (5 bases). V was cut by 5 bases and J by 7 bases, with 12 bases left in between. Germline CDR1 reads MNHEY; CDR2 reads SMNVEV (reference sequence). CDR3 length: 13 residues. The CDR3 sequence is CASSIWRGQPQHF. The CDR3 region has the DNA TGTGCCAGCAGTATATGGCGGGGGCAGCCCCAGCATTTT.

V is TRBV21-1 and J is TRBJ2-1; the table's D call of TRBD1 was not tested on the DNA. TRBV21-1 is a known pseudogene. The CDR3 sequence is 17 residues long. CDR3 sequence (DNA): TGTGCCAGCAGCATAGGATTCCGGGACAGGGACTTCGATGAGCAGTTCTTC. Its protein product is CASSIGFRDRDFDEQFF.

This chain uses TRBV6-5 with TRBJ1-1; 7 bases are shared with TRBD1. Germline CDR1 MNHEY, CDR2 SVGAGI. V lost 5 bases and J lost 3; bases outside the gene matches: 3. The CDR3 spans 13 residues. As DNA, the CDR3 is TGTGCCAGCAGTATTACAGGGGACACTGAAGCTTTCTTT. Translation gives CASSITGDTEAFF.

The chain uses TRBV5-1 and TRBJ1-4, with D tentatively TRBD1 (5 bases). CDR1 and CDR2 from the germline V gene are SGHRS and YFSETQ. There are 15 residues in the CDR3. Trimming cost V 4 bases and J 5 bases, with 15 bases left between them. CDR3 DNA: TGCGCCAGCAGCCCGGCTGCGGGGGGGAATGAAAAACTGTTTTTT. As protein: CASSPAAGGNEKLFF. Based on the CDR3 plus reference TRBV5-1 and TRBJ1-4, the full variable domain is KAGVTQTPRYLIKTRGQQVTLSCSPISGHRSVSWYQQTPGQGLQFLFEYFSETQRNKGNFPGRFSGRQFSNSRSEMNVSTLELGDSALYLCASSPAAGGNEKLFFGSGTQLSVL.

The CDR3 protein is CASSPSNRGREGAFF. For the CDR3, the DNA is TGTGCCAGCTCACCATCGAACAGGGGGCGTGAGGGAGCTTTCTTT. The chain joins TRBV18 to TRBJ1-1; TRBD1 matches 9 bases. Per the germline V gene, CDR1 is KGHSH and CDR2 is LQKENI. The junction had 11 bases not matched to a gene; V was cut back by 2 bases and J by 10 bases. There are 15 residues in the CDR3.

V gene TRBV19 combines with J gene TRBJ1-5, with 11 bases identical to TRBD1. Germline CDR1 is LNHDA and CDR2 is SQIVND (reference sequence). The CDR3 consists of 16 residues. J was trimmed by 3 bases and V by 4 bases; bases with no gene match: 5. CDR3 coding DNA: TGTGCCAGTAGTACCCGGGACAGGGGGATCAATCAGCCCCAGCATTTT. Its translation is CASSTRDRGINQPQHF.

This clone has only one observation. V gene TRBV4-1 combines with J gene TRBJ2-1, with 7 positions matching TRBD1. This CDR3 is 16 amino acids long. J lost 2 bases, V lost 1 base, and 5 bases had no gene match. The germline CDR1 and CDR2 sequences are MGHRA and YSYEKL. CDR3 coding DNA: TGCGCCAGCAGCCAAGGGCCGGGACAGACCTACAATGAGCAGTTCTTC. Translating it yields CASSQGPGQTYNEQFF.

The J gene is TRBJ2-1, the V gene TRBV7-2, with 14 bases lining up with TRBD2. V dropped 6 bases and J dropped 7; count of bases not matched to a gene: 5. Germline V gene lookup returns CDR1 SGHTA and CDR2 FQGNSA. The CDR3 extends over 15 amino acids. The CDR3 loop is CASRGLAGGSNEQFF. The CDR3 DNA sequence: TGTGCCAGCAGAGGACTAGCGGGAGGCAGTAATGAGCAGTTCTTC.